A single TCR beta chain is shown here with its context. The data were taken from a study of blood T cell repertoires in COVID-19. About the study: The study drew acute and convalescent COVID-19 samples from the United States, Italy and Spain. T cells, B-cell-depleted T cells, or PBMCs provided the cDNA or gDNA that served as material.

CDR3 size: 14 residues. Trimming stripped 4 bases from V and 0 bases from J, with 10 bases between. Per germline, CDR1 SGHKS and CDR2 YYEKEE (reference sequence). As handled by the study authors: Reference gene primer amplification gave nucleated cell count estimates. TCRdb's copy holds only in-frame clones and misses some; the assay was immunoSEQ multiplex PCR. The V and J calls and clone size are taken from that table; D and trimming were inferred from the DNA. The sample shows a few hundred thousand clones, approximately 81% of them seen only once. The chain recombines TRBV5-5 with TRBJ1-2; D not resolved. Sequences were obtained from peripheral blood. This clonotype was obtained from an elderly woman with acute or convalescent COVID-19. CDR3 region: CASSVGRANYGYTF. As DNA, the CDR3 is TGTGCCAGCAGCGTAGGGAGGGCTAACTATGGCTACACCTTC.